These T cell receptor beta chains were read from a single sample in a study of technical replicates of blood from a few donors. Measured with immunoSEQ multiplex PCR; TCRdb has only the in-frame clones, and not every one. Seen here are 70,000 to 95,000 clones, 85% to 95% observed once, and the top ten hold 0.25% to 0.3%. Specimen: T cells isolated from PBMCs. The receptors shown here come from a human donor in good health. CDR3s include the opening cysteine and the closing phenylalanine or tryptophan. D genes are given only for firm matches. Clone size, where shown, is once, few, many, or a class for clones that have expanded.

J gene: TRBJ1-2; V gene: TRBV5-1; D gene: TRBD1; clone size: NA; CDR3 DNA: TGCGCCAGCAGCTTGGCCGGGACAGGGGGCAATGGCTACACCTTC; CDR3 protein: CASSLAGTGGNGYTF
J gene: TRBJ2-2; V gene: TRBV7-9; D gene: TRBD1; clone size: NA; CDR3 DNA: TGTGCCAGCAGCACAGCCCCGGGACAGGGGGCAACCGGGGAGCTGTTTTTT; CDR3 protein: CASSTAPGQGATGELFF
J gene: TRBJ1-5; V gene: TRBV11-2; D gene: NA; clone size: NA; CDR3 DNA: TGTGCCAGCAGCTTAGATCAGCAGGGAGGGCAGCCCCAGCATTTT; CDR3 protein: CASSLDQQGGQPQHF
J gene: TRBJ1-1; V gene: TRBV7-9; D gene: NA; clone size: NA; CDR3 DNA: TGTGCCAGCAGCTTAAGACAAGGGAACACTGAAGCTTTCTTT; CDR3 protein: CASSLRQGNTEAFF
J gene: TRBJ2-7; V gene: TRBV5-5; D gene: TRBD2; clone size: NA; CDR3 DNA: TGTGCCAGCAGCTTGGCCGGGGGGGCCGCAATCGAGCAGTACTTC; CDR3 protein: CASSLAGGAAIEQYF
J gene: TRBJ2-5; V gene: TRBV13; D gene: NA; clone size: NA; CDR3 DNA: TGTGCCAGCAGCTTAGTGGACAAGTACCAAGAGACCCAGTACTTC; CDR3 protein: CASSLVDKYQETQYF
J gene: TRBJ2-2; V gene: TRBV28; D gene: NA; clone size: NA; CDR3 DNA: TGTGCCGGACAGAACCCAAGTTACTTTGGGGGGGAGCTGTTTTTT; CDR3 protein: CAGQNPSYFGGELFF
J gene: TRBJ2-1; V gene: TRBV5-1; D gene: TRBD2; clone size: NA; CDR3 DNA: TGCGCCAGCAGCCCGGGACTAGGGCTAGATGAGCAGTTCTTC; CDR3 protein: CASSPGLGLDEQFF
J gene: TRBJ1-1; V gene: TRBV5-1; D gene: NA; clone size: once; CDR3 DNA: TGCGCCAGCAGCACGTCGGACAGCCTGAACACTGAAGCTTTCTTT; CDR3 protein: CASSTSDSLNTEAFF
J gene: TRBJ2-3; V gene: TRBV27; D gene: NA; clone size: NA; CDR3 DNA: TGTGCCAGCAAGTCCCTGACTAACTCGCGGACAGATACGCAGTATTTT; CDR3 protein: CASKSLTNSRTDTQYF
J gene: TRBJ2-7; V gene: TRBV7-7; D gene: NA; clone size: NA; CDR3 DNA: TGTGCTAGCAGCTTAGACGGACAATCCGAGCAGTACTTC; CDR3 protein: CASSLDGQSEQYF
J gene: TRBJ1-4; V gene: TRBV6-1; D gene: NA; clone size: NA; CDR3 DNA: TGTGCCAGCAGTGAAAATTCTGCGGCAGGGATTAATGAAAAACTGTTTTTT; CDR3 protein: CASSENSAAGINEKLFF
J gene: TRBJ1-1; V gene: TRBV11-3; D gene: NA; clone size: few; CDR3 DNA: TGTGCCAGCAGCCCCCGCAGTGGGAACACTGAAGCTTTCTTT; CDR3 protein: CASSPRSGNTEAFF
J gene: TRBJ2-7; V gene: TRBV20-1; D gene: NA; clone size: NA; CDR3 DNA: TGCAGTGCCCCCGTCTCCTACGAGCAGTACTTC; CDR3 protein: CSAPVSYEQYF
J gene: TRBJ2-5; V gene: TRBV7-9; D gene: NA; clone size: once; CDR3 DNA: TGTGCCAGCACCGGGGAGGGGGGGGTCGAGACCCAGTACTTC; CDR3 protein: CASTGEGGVETQYF
J gene: TRBJ2-3; V gene: TRBV7-9; D gene: TRBD2; clone size: NA; CDR3 DNA: TGTGCCAGCAGCTCTAGTGGGTCTAGCGGGGGGTTCAGAACAGATACGCAGTATTTT; CDR3 protein: CASSSSGSSGGFRTDTQYF
J gene: TRBJ2-7; V gene: TRBV28; D gene: TRBD2; clone size: few; CDR3 DNA: TGTGCCAGCAGTTTGACTAGCGGGAGAATCTCCTACGAGCAGTACTTC; CDR3 protein: CASSLTSGRISYEQYF
J gene: TRBJ1-1; V gene: TRBV6-1; D gene: NA; clone size: NA; CDR3 DNA: TGTGCCAGCAGTGCAACGGACAGTTATCTCACTGAAGCTTTCTTT; CDR3 protein: CASSATDSYLTEAFF
J gene: TRBJ2-1; V gene: TRBV5-6; D gene: NA; clone size: once; CDR3 DNA: TGTGCCAGCAGCTTCGAAGGGCTGGGAGGCAATGAGCAGTTCTTC; CDR3 protein: CASSFEGLGGNEQFF